What follows are 7 T cell receptor beta chains derived from one specimen sequenced in a study of blood T cells in healthy people across ages. Together with a sample-barcoded 5' primer, a J-beta primer mix was included in a second PCR lasting about 6 to 12 cycles. TCRdb analysed the 5' RACE reads with MiXCR anew, one entry per CDR3 protein. This repertoire shows fewer than 2,000,000 distinct CDR3 sequences, about 31% found once; its top ten account for about 11%. The source material was blood. These TCRs come from a woman aged 30 to 39 in good health.

This clonotype has more than one count but fewer than ten. The CDR3 nucleotides are TGCAGTGCGGACCCCGGGACAGGGTTTGACGAGCAGTACTTC. It codes for CSADPGTGFDEQYF. The chain employs TRBV20-1 and TRBJ2-7, with TRBD1 matching 9 bases. This CDR3 is built from 14 residues. V trimming: 6 bases; J trimming: 5 bases; junction bases outside the gene matches: 11. Germline CDR1 reads DFQATT; CDR2 reads SNEGSKA (reference sequence).

The chain uses TRBV20-1 and TRBJ2-5, with 9 bases aligning to TRBD2. V trimming: 3 bases; J trimming: 2 bases; junction bases outside the gene matches: 7. This CDR3 contains 15 residues. Germline V gene lookup returns CDR1 DFQATT and CDR2 SNEGSKA (reference sequence). DNA of the CDR3: TGCAGTGCTAGTTTTAGCGGGGGACCACAAGAGACCCAGTACTTC. Translation gives CSASFSGGPQETQYF.

There are a few counts of this clonotype. The gene calls are TRBV7-3 and TRBJ2-3; 8 bases agree with TRBD2. CDR1 SGHTA and CDR2 FQGTGA come from the germline V gene. This CDR3 contains 17 residues. Trimming cost V 1 base and J 6 bases; bases outside gene matches: 12. The CDR3 is CASSLRKKAGVPDTQYF. CDR3 DNA: TGTGCCAGCAGCTTAAGGAAGAAAGCGGGAGTACCCGATACGCAGTATTTT.

The table lists this clonotype with a few counts. The V and J genes are TRBV20-1 and TRBJ2-3; no firm D call. There are 14 residues in the CDR3. The ends were cut back, 3 bases at V and 1 base at J, with 11 bases in the middle. Germline V gene lookup returns CDR1 DFQATT and CDR2 SNEGSKA (reference sequence). This chain's CDR3 is CSASSVGGTDTQYF. The CDR3 DNA reads TGCAGTGCTAGCTCGGTTGGAGGCACAGATACGCAGTATTTT.

The V call is TRBV13, the J call TRBJ2-7; 10 bases map to TRBD2. Germline lookup yields CDR1 PRHDT and CDR2 FYEKMQ (reference sequence). V lost 2 bases to trimming and J lost 6 bases; unmatched junction nucleotides: 10. CDR3 length equals 16 residues. CDR3 bases: TGTGCCAGCAGCTTATCGTCGTGGGTAGCGGGGGGCGAGCAGTACTTC. As protein: CASSLSSWVAGGEQYF.

Turning to this clonotype: At one boundary the junction diverges from the germline segment, which might be a read error. The chain carries TRBV7-9 and TRBJ2-7; 8 bases agree with TRBD1. The CDR3 is 16 amino acids. Germline V gene lookup returns CDR1 SEHNR and CDR2 FQNEAQ (reference sequence). CDR3: CAGSLGDRYPRDEQYF. The CDR3 DNA sequence: TGTGCCGGCAGCCTTGGGGACAGGTATCCCCGGGACGAGCAGTACTTC.

This sequence joins TRBV7-9 and TRBJ1-2; D ambiguous. Germline CDR1 is SEHNR and CDR2 is FQNEAQ (reference sequence). The CDR3 is 13 amino acids. V was cut by 5 bases and J by 5 bases, with 12 bases left in between. The CDR3 is CASSPVGGYGYTF. The CDR3 DNA sequence: TGTGCCAGCAGCCCAGTAGGAGGATATGGCTACACCTTC.